This T cell receptor beta chain derives from a study of shared clonotypes between healthy human individuals. Germline CDR1 and CDR2: PRHDT and FYEKMQ (reference sequence). The CDR3 has 16 residues. Trimming took off 5 bases at V and 4 bases at J, with 21 bases between the two ends. The repertoire was sequenced with immunoSEQ multiplex PCR; TCRdb's copy has only in-frame clones and lacks some. The sample shows 950,000 to 1,100,000 clones, approximately 68% of them seen only once. The material sequenced was memory CD4+ T cells sorted from blood. As to subset: CD45RA-negative fraction. The V call is TRBV13, the J call TRBJ2-7, with D perhaps TRBD1 (6 bases). The receptor's source is a man aged 18 to 35 in good health. The CDR3 DNA sequence: TGTGCCAGCAGCCTCCCAGGAGGCAGGGGCGTATACGAGCAGTACTTC. As protein: CASSLPGGRGVYEQYF.